Sequencing of this TCR beta chain was carried out in a study of cytomegalovirus exposure and HLA in healthy donors. Study results and caveats: The listing of fewer than 200 TCR beta chains classed them as cytomegalovirus-associated.

The germline CDR1 and CDR2 sequences are SGHTA and FQGNSA. The CDR3 loop spans 15 amino acids. Trimming shortened V by 5 bases and J by 7 bases, and 20 bases separated the two germline ends. About this clone itself: The antigen is undetermined.

PCR involved 60 Vbeta and 13 Jbeta primers. The method was immunoSEQ multiplex PCR; TCRdb's version includes in-frame clones alone and lacks a portion of them. Here the sample spans roughly 110,000 clones, under 80% being singletons. Material: PBMCs. This chain joins TRBV7-2 and TRBJ1-2; D is undetermined. The sequence was obtained from a man aged 60 to 69 in good health and CMV-seronegative. This CDR3 is CASSPGGIRSGGYTF. As DNA, the CDR3 is TGTGCCAGCAGCCCGGGCGGGATTCGCTCCGGTGGCTACACCTTC.